The TCR beta chain described here comes from a study of CD8+ T cells in alopecia areata. Study-wide results and caveats: Sharing of TCRs across patients appeared less clear than in mice, possibly for HLA-related reasons. Higher clonality was seen in lesional scalp than in normal scalp, especially in alopecia totalis/universalis. Scalp samples also contribute reads from the resident alphabeta T cells found in normal skin.

Deletions cut 1 base from V and 4 bases from J, with 12 bases between. The CDR3 length is 15 residues. Germline V gene sequence: CDR1 MGHDK, CDR2 SYGVNS. The authors extracted RNA and reverse transcribed it into cDNA as the sequencing template. This table comes from immunoSEQ multiplex PCR, and its TCRdb copy is limited to in-frame clones, with some not included. Of roughly 150,000 clones in the sample, about three fifths were seen once. For this clone: Its antigen remains unknown.

PBMCs, the starting material, were the source of sorted CD4+ and CD8+ T cells. The chain combines TRBV25-1 with TRBJ2-3, with a possible D match to TRBD1 (6 bases). The TCR originated in a human donor in good health. The source material was CD4+ T cells sorted from blood. CDR3 bases: TGTGCCAGCAGTGAATCCCCCAGGGGCGCAGATACGCAGTATTTT. Its translation is CASSESPRGADTQYF.